This paragraph reports one T cell receptor beta chain. As yet, its antigen is unknown. This specimen comes from a study of cytomegalovirus exposure and HLA in healthy donors. Healthy people donating bone marrow made up the donors. Study-wide results and limits: Analysis performed later found more than 15,000 TCR beta sequences associated with HLA alleles at 0.05 false discovery rate.

Primers: 60 Vbeta forward and 13 Jbeta reverse. Here immunoSEQ multiplex PCR was the method, and the copy in TCRdb shows in-frame clones only, minus some. This sample has around 190,000 clones; roughly 85% occur once, and the top ten carry about 2.5%. The TCR sequence derives from a woman aged 50 to 60 in good health and CMV-seronegative. Material: PBMCs.

DNA for the CDR3: TGTGCCAGTAGTTCACTAGCGGGATTAACTAGGGAGCAGTTCTTC. Protein product: CASSSLAGLTREQFF. The rearrangement uses TRBV19 and TRBJ2-1, with 10 positions matching TRBD2. This CDR3 comprises 15 residues. V shed 5 bases, J shed 10 bases, and the junction held 11 bases outside the gene matches. Germline V lookup: CDR1 LNHDA, CDR2 SQIVND (reference sequence).